This TCR beta chain was observed in a study of somatic mutations in cytotoxic T cells in rheumatoid arthritis. Produced via immunoSEQ multiplex PCR; TCRdb's table is partial and in-frame only. The sample shows 3,000 or so clones, 85% to 90% of them seen only once. Germline V gene lookup returns CDR1 SGHNT and CDR2 YENEEA. The J segment lost 6 bases and the V segment lost 4 bases, leaving 2 bases of the junction unmatched. This CDR3 region has 13 residues. Sequences were obtained from CD8+ T cells sorted from blood. This clonotype was obtained from a woman aged 55-69 years with rheumatoid arthritis. V usage is TRBV11-3 and J usage is TRBJ1-1; TRBD1 matches at 10 bases. CDR3 loop: CASSWDRGAEAFF. CDR3 in DNA: TGTGCCAGCAGCTGGGACAGGGGCGCTGAAGCTTTCTTT.